One sample yielded the 27 T cell receptor beta chains listed below, sequenced in a study of PD-1 blockade in classical Hodgkin lymphoma. Libraries were prepared by immunoSEQ multiplex PCR; TCRdb keeps only in-frame clonotypes and omits some of them. Counted here are around 20,000 clones, 70% to 80% occurring once; the ten biggest clones make up 15% to 20%. Every patient had relapsed following autologous stem cell transplantation, and cohorts differed in brentuximab vedotin exposure. Material: peripheral blood mononuclear cells (PBMCs), obtained before the second cycle of nivolumab. Receptors originate from a human donor with classical Hodgkin lymphoma.

The chain combines TRBV5-1 with TRBJ2-1; 9 positions match TRBD2. J lost 9 bases, V lost 4 bases, and 11 bases had no gene match. The CDR3 contains 15 residues. Germline V gene data show CDR1 as SGHRS and CDR2 as YFSETQ. CDR3 sequence (DNA): TGCGCCAGCAGCCAGTTAGCGGGAGACGGAGGTGAGCAGTTCTTC. Protein sequence: CASSQLAGDGGEQFF.

V is TRBV29-1 and J is TRBJ2-7, with 7 bases that match TRBD1. Trimming removed 4 bases from V and 3 bases from J; junction bases left unmatched: 9. Germline V gene lookup returns CDR1 SQVTM and CDR2 ANQGSEA. There are 14 residues in the CDR3. The CDR3 reads CSVGGRQGGYEQYF. The CDR3 bases are TGCAGCGTTGGGGGGAGACAGGGCGGCTACGAGCAGTACTTC.

The J gene is TRBJ2-5, the V gene TRBV29-1; D is unclear. This CDR3 comprises 15 residues. CDR1 and CDR2 (germline): SQVTM, ANQGSEA. With 2 bases removed from V and 2 bases from J, the gap between germline ends came to 15 bases. The CDR3 coding sequence is TGCAGCGTTGAAAAACCATCGGCCTCTCAAGAGACCCAGTACTTC. Its protein product is CSVEKPSASQETQYF.

The chain has TRBV27 and TRBJ1-6, with a weak D call TRBD1 (5 bases). The CDR3 runs 13 residues. V gave up 3 bases and J gave up 7 bases, with 7 bases separating them. In germline, CDR1 is MNHEY, CDR2 SMNVEV (reference sequence). The CDR3 loop reads CASSFRGNSPLHF. CDR3 nucleotides: TGTGCCAGCAGTTTCCGGGGGAATTCACCCCTCCACTTT.

The chain uses TRBV7-2 and TRBJ1-5; a possible D gene is TRBD1 (6 bases). Looked up from germline, CDR1 is SGHTA and CDR2 is FQGNSA. CDR3 size: 15 residues. Deletions cut 3 bases from V and 7 bases from J, with 16 bases between. CDR3 DNA: TGTGCCAGCAGCTTGGAAAGGGGGAACTGGCAGCCCCAGCATTTT. It is translated as CASSLERGNWQPQHF.

CDR3 residues: CASSQDWDRGYNEQFF. CDR3 DNA: TGTGCCAGCAGCCAAGATTGGGACAGGGGCTACAATGAGCAGTTCTTC. The V call is TRBV4-2, the J call TRBJ2-1; 10 bases align to TRBD1. The CDR3 extends over 16 amino acids. J was trimmed by 3 bases and V by 0 bases; bases with no gene match: 2. Germline loops: CDR1 LGHNA, CDR2 YNFKEQ.

The V gene is TRBV11-3, the J gene TRBJ2-1, with D possibly matching TRBD2 (6 bases). Trimming removed 1 base from V and 5 bases from J, with 6 bases in between. Germline V gives CDR1 SGHNT, CDR2 YENEEA. CDR3 length equals 13 residues. The CDR3 here is CASSLVADNEQFF. CDR3 sequence (DNA): TGTGCCAGCAGCTTAGTAGCGGACAATGAGCAGTTCTTC.

The rearrangement joins TRBV7-3 to TRBJ2-2; no reliable D call. V lost 2 bases, J lost 0 bases, and 10 bases lay in between. In germline, CDR1 is SGHTA, CDR2 FQGTGA. The CDR3 is 16 amino acids. The CDR3 spells CASSLQPIANTGELFF. DNA for the CDR3: TGTGCCAGCAGCTTACAACCCATCGCGAACACCGGGGAGCTGTTTTTT.

V and J are TRBV18 and TRBJ2-1, with TRBD1 matching over 8 bases. The CDR3 contains 15 residues. Trimming removed 3 bases from V and 8 bases from J; junction bases left unmatched: 9. The V gene's germline CDR1 is KGHSH and CDR2 LQKENI. The CDR3 region is CASSPRTGSGDEQFF. The CDR3 region has the DNA TGTGCCAGCTCACCCCGGACAGGGTCCGGCGATGAGCAGTTCTTC.

This clone appeared a single time. V usage is TRBV20-1 and J usage is TRBJ2-4, with 7 positions matching TRBD1. The V and J ends lost 3 bases and 15 bases, in that order; junction bases with no gene match: 5. Germline V CDR1 and CDR2: DFQATT, SNEGSKA (reference sequence). The CDR3 is made up of 10 amino acids. The CDR3 sequence is CSARTGRTYF. The CDR3, as DNA: TGCAGTGCTAGGACAGGGAGAACGTACTTC.

The CDR3 sequence: CASSSSAWRGTFYEQYF. In nucleotides, the CDR3 is TGTGCCAGCAGTTCCTCGGCCTGGCGGGGCACCTTCTACGAGCAGTACTTC. This chain joins TRBV27 and TRBJ2-7; TRBD2 is a possible D gene (6 bases). With 4 bases removed from V and 3 bases from J, the gap between germline ends came to 22 bases. The length of the CDR3 is 17 residues. From germline, CDR1 is MNHEY and CDR2 SMNVEV (reference sequence).

About this clone itself: Mismatch with germline at one junction end may stem from a read error. The chain employs TRBV7-2 and TRBJ2-2; 8 bases are a match to TRBD1. Germline CDR1 SGHTA, CDR2 FQGNSA. CDR3 length: 15 amino acids. The CDR3 coding sequence is TGTGCCAGCAGCCTACCGACAGGGGCCACCGGGGAGCTGCTTTTT. This translates into CASSLPTGATGELLF.

A few counts support this clone. The chain is built from TRBV7-9 and TRBJ1-2; D may be TRBD1 (5 bases). The CDR3 is 15 amino acids. CDR1 and CDR2 from the germline V gene are SEHNR and FQNEAQ (reference sequence). Between the trimmed V and J ends, which lost 4 bases and 2 bases, there was a span of 14 bases. CDR3 in amino acids: CASSSSGGKNYGYTF. For the CDR3, the DNA is TGTGCCAGCAGCTCATCGGGGGGAAAGAACTATGGCTACACCTTC.

This chain links TRBV19 with TRBJ2-1; 7 bases map to TRBD1. The CDR3 has 15 residues. J gave up 3 bases and V 1 base, and 3 bases lay outside the gene matches. The germline V gene has CDR1 LNHDA and CDR2 SQIVND (reference sequence). DNA of the CDR3: TGTGCCAGTAGTATAGGACAGGGCGTCTACAATGAGCAGTTCTTC. This codes for CASSIGQGVYNEQFF. Supplemented by reference TRBV19 and TRBJ2-1, the full variable domain reads DGGITQSPKYLFRKEGQNVTLSCEQNLNHDAMYWYRQDPGQGLRLIYYSQIVNDFQKGDIAEGYSVSREKKESFPLTVTSAQKNPTAFYLCASSIGQGVYNEQFFGPGTRLTVL.

The chain combines TRBV5-1 with TRBJ1-2; no definite D call. Deletions cut 4 bases from V and 8 bases from J, with 12 bases between. CDR3 length: 12 amino acids. Germline V gene sequence: CDR1 SGHRS, CDR2 YFSETQ. The CDR3 protein is CASSLYLGGYTF. CDR3 sequence (DNA): TGCGCCAGCAGCCTCTACTTAGGGGGCTACACCTTC.

The sample holds one count of this clone. This sequence joins TRBV21-1 and TRBJ1-1. TRBV21-1 represents a pseudogene. This CDR3 spans 15 amino acids. The CDR3 protein is CASSKGPALNTEAFF. In DNA, the CDR3 is TGTGCCAGCAGCAAAGGACCAGCTTTGAACACTGAAGCTTTCTTT.

This chain links TRBV6-1 with TRBJ2-7; 8 nucleotides line up with TRBD2. V was clipped by 2 bases and J by 3 bases; unmatched bases: 18. Germline V gene data show CDR1 as MNHNS and CDR2 as SASEGT. The CDR3 loop spans 19 amino acids. The CDR3 sequence: CASSERSEGRGGPGYEQYF. The CDR3 coding sequence is TGTGCCAGCAGTGAACGCAGTGAGGGACGCGGGGGGCCGGGCTACGAGCAGTACTTC.

Note on this clone: The CDR3 carries no conserved terminal phenylalanine or tryptophan, so it likely arises from a read error. Because the CDR3's place on the DNA is in doubt, the DNA is left out and the CDR3 is given as listed by TCRdb. This chain links TRBV20-1 with TRBJ1-1. The CDR3 region is 9 residues in length, termini included. Germline V gives CDR1 DFQATT, CDR2 SNEGSKA (reference sequence). The CDR3 here is CSARDHVAL.

V usage is TRBV7-2 and J usage is TRBJ2-2, with D perhaps being TRBD1 or TRBD2 (5 bases each). V lost 6 bases and J lost 9, with 17 bases in between. The CDR3 contains 14 residues. Germline V gene data show CDR1 as SGHTA and CDR2 as FQGNSA. CDR3 nucleotide sequence: TGTGCCAGCAGGGAGGACACCTCCGGGAGGGAGCTGTTTTTT. Protein: CASREDTSGRELFF.

This clone was seen a few times. The V gene is TRBV28, the J gene TRBJ2-3; the D gene is possibly TRBD2 (6 bases). CDR1 is MDHEN and CDR2 is SYDVKM in the germline V gene. The length of the CDR3 is 14 residues. The ends were cut back, 3 bases at V and 2 bases at J, with 9 bases in the middle. In DNA, the CDR3 is TGTGCCAGCAGTTTGGCGGGGCCCACAGATACGCAGTATTTT. This gives the protein CASSLAGPTDTQYF.

This chain uses TRBV2 with TRBJ2-2; 10 bases match TRBD2. This CDR3 contains 16 residues. CDR1 and CDR2 from the germline V gene are SNHLY and FYNNEI. J was trimmed by 4 bases and V by 7 bases; bases with no gene match: 9. The CDR3 loop is CASIFGTSVATGELFF. The CDR3 region has the DNA TGTGCCAGCATCTTCGGGACTAGCGTCGCCACCGGGGAGCTGTTTTTT.

V is TRBV5-5 and J is TRBJ2-7, with a possible D match to TRBD1 (6 bases). This CDR3 has 13 residues. Germline assignment: CDR1 SGHKS and CDR2 YYEKEE (reference sequence). Trimming shortened V by 4 bases and J by 5 bases, and 13 bases separated the two germline ends. The CDR3 region has the DNA TGTGCCAGCAGCCCGGACAGACGGGACGAGCAGTACTTC. This sequence encodes CASSPDRRDEQYF. Combining the CDR3 with reference TRBV5-5 and TRBJ2-7 gives the whole variable domain DAGVTQSPTHLIKTRGQQVTLRCSPISGHKSVSWYQQVLGQGPQFIFQYYEKEERGRGNFPDRFSARQFPNYSSELNVNALLLGDSALYLCASSPDRRDEQYFGPGTRLTVT.

The sample holds a few counts of this clone. The V gene is TRBV20-1, the J gene TRBJ2-1; D gene uncertain. CDR3 length: 11 residues. CDR1 and CDR2 (germline): DFQATT, SNEGSKA (reference sequence). Deletions cut 7 bases from V and 7 bases from J, with 11 bases between. This CDR3 is CSEQKTNEQFF. Written as DNA, the CDR3 is TGCAGTGAGCAGAAAACAAATGAGCAGTTCTTC.

The rearrangement links TRBV6-5 to TRBJ2-2, with 13 bases matching TRBD2. The CDR3 runs 16 residues. Germline-derived CDR1 and CDR2 are MNHEY and SVGAGI. The J segment lost 7 bases and the V segment lost 1 base, leaving 3 bases of the junction unmatched. CDR3 sequence: CASSYLRLAGGGELFF. CDR3 in DNA: TGTGCCAGCAGTTACTTACGACTAGCGGGAGGCGGGGAGCTGTTTTTT.

The chain is built from TRBV5-4 and TRBJ1-1; no definite D call. CDR1 is SGHNT, CDR2 YYREEE, per germline (reference sequence). Trimming cost V 0 bases and J 4 bases, with 13 bases left between them. The CDR3 is 15 residues long. The CDR3 is CASSLESRASTEAFF. DNA of the CDR3: TGTGCCAGCAGCTTGGAGTCACGGGCGAGCACTGAAGCTTTCTTT.

This clone was detected a few times. The chain uses TRBV7-6 and TRBJ1-5; D is possibly TRBD1 (5 bases). Germline CDR1 and CDR2: SGHVS and FNYEAQ. Trimming cost V 1 base and J 7 bases, with 11 bases left between them. The CDR3 consists of 14 residues. CDR3: CASSLDAGNQPQHF. The CDR3 region has the DNA TGTGCCAGCAGCTTAGACGCAGGGAACCAGCCCCAGCATTTT.

The chain couples TRBV4-3 to TRBJ1-3; D unclear. Between the trimmed V and J ends, which lost 3 bases and 1 base, there was a span of 13 bases. This CDR3 has 16 amino acids. Germline V gives CDR1 LGHNA, CDR2 YSLEER. In nucleotides, the CDR3 is TGCGCCAGCAGCCAGTATCTGGACGGGTCTGGAAACACCATATATTTT. Translation: CASSQYLDGSGNTIYF.